This TCR beta chain is from a study of Graves' ophthalmopathy and Graves' hyperthyroidism. Scientists amplified the TCR beta CDR3 regions from RNA transcripts. RT-PCR was first run with HTBI primers, then multiplex PCR in a second round. Using its own MiXCR run on the multiplex PCR reads, TCRdb lists one record per CDR3 protein. In the table there are 400,000 or so distinct CDR3 sequences, roughly a sixth of which are singletons. CDR1 MDHEN and CDR2 SYDVKM come from the germline V gene. V gave up 2 bases and J gave up 3 bases, with 9 bases separating them. The CDR3 spans 14 residues. This clonotype was recorded at least ten times.

The sequence was collected from an adult woman with stable Graves' hyperthyroidism. The genes are TRBV28 and TRBJ2-3; no definite D call. The sequenced sample consisted of peripheral blood. CDR3 sequence: CASSLSGLTDTQYF. The CDR3 DNA follows: TGTGCCAGCAGTTTAAGTGGGCTGACAGATACGCAGTATTTT. Drawing the rest from reference TRBV28 and TRBJ2-3, the complete variable domain is DVKVTQSSRYLVKRTGEKVFLECVQDMDHENMFWYRQDPGLGLRLIYFSYDVKMKEKGDIPEGYSVSREKKERFSLILESASTNQTSMYLCASSLSGLTDTQYFGPGTRLTVL.